Sequencing of this T cell receptor beta chain was carried out in a study of T cells expressing NK-cell markers. CDR3 size: 13 residues. Looked up from germline, CDR1 is ENHRY and CDR2 is SYGVKD. After re-calling the 5' RACE reads, TCRdb lists one entry per CDR3 protein, DNA absent. Its table lists 140,000 to 150,000 distinct CDR3 sequences. The chain has TRBV10-3 and TRBJ2-1; with no DNA, the TCRdb D assignment of TRBD2 cannot be verified. The sample comprised blood T cells: a sorted CD56 or NKG2C T cell subset, CD4+ or CD8+ T cells, or bulk PBMC T cells (not recorded which). This clonotype was obtained from a man aged 18 to 29 in good health. The CDR3 loop is CAISESGGYEQFF.